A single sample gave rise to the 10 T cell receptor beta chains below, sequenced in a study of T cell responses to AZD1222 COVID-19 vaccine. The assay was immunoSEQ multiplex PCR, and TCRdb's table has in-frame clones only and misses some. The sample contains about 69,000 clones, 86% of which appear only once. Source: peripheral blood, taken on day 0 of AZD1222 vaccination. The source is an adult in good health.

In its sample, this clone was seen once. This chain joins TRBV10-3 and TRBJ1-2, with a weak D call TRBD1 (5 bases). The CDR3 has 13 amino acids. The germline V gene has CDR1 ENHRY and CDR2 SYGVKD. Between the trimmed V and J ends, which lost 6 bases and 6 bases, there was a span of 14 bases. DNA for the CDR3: TGTGCCATCAGGGCAGTGGGGGTTAATGGCTACACCTTC. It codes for CAIRAVGVNGYTF.

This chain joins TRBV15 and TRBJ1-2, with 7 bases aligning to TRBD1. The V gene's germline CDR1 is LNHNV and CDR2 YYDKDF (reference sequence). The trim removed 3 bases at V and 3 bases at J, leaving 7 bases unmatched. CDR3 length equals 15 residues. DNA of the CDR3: TGTGCCACCAGCAGCGACTACAGGGGAGACTATGGCTACACCTTC. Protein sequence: CATSSDYRGDYGYTF.

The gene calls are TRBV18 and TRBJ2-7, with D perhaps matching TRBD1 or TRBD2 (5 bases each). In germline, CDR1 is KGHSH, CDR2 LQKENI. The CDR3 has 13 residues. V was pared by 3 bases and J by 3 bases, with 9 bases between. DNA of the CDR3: TGTGCCAGCTCACCGGGGGTAGACTACGAGCAGTACTTC. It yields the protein CASSPGVDYEQYF.

CDR3 DNA sequence: TGTGCCAGCAGTGACGGTTGGGGACAGGGGGTAAAAGATACGCAGTATTTT. Translating gives CASSDGWGQGVKDTQYF. This chain connects TRBV6-4 to TRBJ2-3, with TRBD1 matching over 11 bases. The germline gives CDR1 MRHNA, CDR2 SNTAGT. Unmatched junction bases numbered 9, after V lost 2 bases and J lost 5 bases. This CDR3 is 17 amino acids long.

The CDR3: CASGPGSYEQYF. In nucleotides, the CDR3 is TGTGCTAGTGGTCCGGGGTCCTACGAGCAGTACTTC. The chain is built from TRBV12-5 and TRBJ2-7; possibly TRBD2 for D (5 bases). There are 12 residues in the CDR3. Deletions cut 5 bases from V and 1 base from J, with 6 bases between. From germline, CDR1 is LGHNT and CDR2 FRNRAP.

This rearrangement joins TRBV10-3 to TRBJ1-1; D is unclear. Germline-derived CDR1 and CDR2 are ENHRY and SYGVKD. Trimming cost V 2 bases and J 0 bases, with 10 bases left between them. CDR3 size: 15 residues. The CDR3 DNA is TGTGCCATCAGTGAGGGAGGGTCACTGAACACTGAAGCTTTCTTT. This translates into CAISEGGSLNTEAFF.

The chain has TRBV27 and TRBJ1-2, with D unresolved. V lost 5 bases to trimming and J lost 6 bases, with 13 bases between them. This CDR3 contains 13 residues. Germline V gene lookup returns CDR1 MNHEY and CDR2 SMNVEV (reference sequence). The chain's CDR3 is CASSPLRTDGYTF. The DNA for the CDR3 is TGTGCCAGCAGTCCCCTCCGGACGGATGGCTACACCTTC.

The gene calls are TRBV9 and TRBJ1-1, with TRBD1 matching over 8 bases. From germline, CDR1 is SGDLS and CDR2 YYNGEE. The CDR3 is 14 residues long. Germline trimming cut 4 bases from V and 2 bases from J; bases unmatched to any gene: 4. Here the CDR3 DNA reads TGTGCCAGCAGCACCCAGGGGGCTAACACTGAAGCTTTCTTT. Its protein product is CASSTQGANTEAFF.

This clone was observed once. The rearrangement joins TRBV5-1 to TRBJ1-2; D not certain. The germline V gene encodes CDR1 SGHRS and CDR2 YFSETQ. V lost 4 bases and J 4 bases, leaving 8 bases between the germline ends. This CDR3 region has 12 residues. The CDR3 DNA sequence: TGCGCCAGCAGCCTTGGTGCCTATGGCTACACCTTC. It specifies CASSLGAYGYTF. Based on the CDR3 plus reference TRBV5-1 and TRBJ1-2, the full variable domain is KAGVTQTPRYLIKTRGQQVTLSCSPISGHRSVSWYQQTPGQGLQFLFEYFSETQRNKGNFPGRFSGRQFSNSRSEMNVSTLELGDSALYLCASSLGAYGYTFGSGTRLTVV.

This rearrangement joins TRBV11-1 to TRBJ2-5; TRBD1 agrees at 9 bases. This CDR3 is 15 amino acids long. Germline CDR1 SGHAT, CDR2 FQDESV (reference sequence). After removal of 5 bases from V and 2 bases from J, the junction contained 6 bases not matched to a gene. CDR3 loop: CASSTRTGVQETQYF. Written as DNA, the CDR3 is TGTGCCAGCAGCACCCGGACAGGGGTACAAGAGACCCAGTACTTC.